The T cell receptor (beta chain) under discussion was sequenced for a study of blood T cells in healthy people across ages. Across the study: Using template switching, researchers captured about one barcoded beta molecule for each two T cells.

This CDR3 has 15 residues. V dropped 10 bases and J dropped 5; count of bases not matched to a gene: 9. Turning to this clonotype: Antigen specificity is unknown.

Combining a sample-barcoded 5' primer with a J-beta primer mix, a second PCR ran for 7 to 11 cycles. Each cDNA molecule carried a tag from a template-switch adaptor that contained 12 random nucleotides. Every sample gave at least 3 million paired-end reads containing CDR3. TCRdb re-analysed the 5' RACE reads in MiXCR, keeping a single row per CDR3 protein. The data contain 1.5 million to 2 million distinct CDR3 sequences, around half of them singletons. The study's findings and limits: No conclusive comparison of naive versus antigen-experienced cells was possible with unsorted PBMCs.

The V call is TRBV12-3 or TRBV12-4, the J call TRBJ1-6, with 9 bases aligning to TRBD1. The sequence was obtained from a woman aged 35 to 49 in good health. The sample taken for sequencing was blood. In nucleotides, the CDR3 is TGTGCCACCTCAGACAACAGGGGGCATAATTCACCCCTCCACTTT. This translates into CATSDNRGHNSPLHF.